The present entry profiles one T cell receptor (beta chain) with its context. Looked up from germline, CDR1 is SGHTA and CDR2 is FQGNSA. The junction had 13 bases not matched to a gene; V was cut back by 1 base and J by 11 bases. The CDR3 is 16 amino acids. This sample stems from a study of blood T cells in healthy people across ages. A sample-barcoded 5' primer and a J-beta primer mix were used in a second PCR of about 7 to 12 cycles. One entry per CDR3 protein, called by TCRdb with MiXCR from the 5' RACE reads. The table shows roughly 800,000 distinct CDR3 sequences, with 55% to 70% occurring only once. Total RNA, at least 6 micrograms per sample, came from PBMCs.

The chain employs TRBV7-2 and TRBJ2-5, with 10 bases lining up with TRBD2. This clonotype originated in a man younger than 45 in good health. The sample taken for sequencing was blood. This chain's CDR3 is CASSLDRTSGNNEQYF. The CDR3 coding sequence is TGTGCCAGCAGCTTAGACCGGACTAGCGGAAACAATGAGCAGTACTTC.